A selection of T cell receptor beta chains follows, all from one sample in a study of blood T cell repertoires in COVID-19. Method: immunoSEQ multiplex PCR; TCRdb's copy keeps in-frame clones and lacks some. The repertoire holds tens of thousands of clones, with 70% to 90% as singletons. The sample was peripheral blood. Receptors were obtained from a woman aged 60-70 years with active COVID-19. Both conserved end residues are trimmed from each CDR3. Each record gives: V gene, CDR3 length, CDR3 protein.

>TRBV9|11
ASSRTQNTEAF
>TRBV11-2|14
ASSLGWDRVNNEQF
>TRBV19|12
ASSRQLPNQPQH
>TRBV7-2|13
ASSLGWTGQETQY
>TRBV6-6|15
ASNRPPQGLSYNEQF
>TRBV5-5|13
ASSLEGGSYNEQF
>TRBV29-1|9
SATVSYEQY
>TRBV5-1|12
ASSQDGTGNTIY
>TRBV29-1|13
SVKLQGSPGNTIY
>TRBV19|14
ASSNPVAGGHTEQF
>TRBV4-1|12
ASSQVGTFQTKY
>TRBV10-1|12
ASSLGRGNYEQY
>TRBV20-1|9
SAKGGGGYT
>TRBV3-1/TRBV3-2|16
ASSQEGAALVSGNTIY
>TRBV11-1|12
ASSLHTEGQGQF
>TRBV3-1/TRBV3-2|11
ASSQGGWAGQF
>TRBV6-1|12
ASSESRGNTEAF
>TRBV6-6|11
ASSYWDREEAF
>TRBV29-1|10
SADISGNTIY
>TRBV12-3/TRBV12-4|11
ASSFKAADEQF
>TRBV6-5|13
ASSYRGGVSHEQY
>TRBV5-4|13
ASSAGTPTYNEQF
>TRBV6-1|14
ASSDITGIQSSEQF
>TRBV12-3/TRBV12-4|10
ASSSTRDTQY
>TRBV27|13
ASSPGQGLNQPQH
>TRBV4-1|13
ASSQVRGSNEKLF
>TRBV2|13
ASSEWAGGPVEQF
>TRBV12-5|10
ASGLGHGGYT
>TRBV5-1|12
ASKSVTSGGEQY
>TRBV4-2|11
ASSQNRVETQY
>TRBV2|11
ASSASGGFEAF
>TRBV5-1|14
ASSLASQGVYNEQF
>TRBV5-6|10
ASSLQGYEQY
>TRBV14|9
ASSQASGYT
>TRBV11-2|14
ASRSGKGSYNSPLH
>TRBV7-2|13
ASSETPTSRTLIH
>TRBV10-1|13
ASSESTGLNTEAF
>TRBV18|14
ASSPGSAGQGGGYT
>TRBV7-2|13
ASSLADRGNYGYT
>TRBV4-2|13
ASSQGQANTGELF
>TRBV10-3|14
AIRVPGLASGDTQY
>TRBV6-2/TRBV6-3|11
ASSSPGNYGYT
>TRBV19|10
ATRLAGETQY
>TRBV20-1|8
SAKGETQY
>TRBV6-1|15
ASSEAEDRAPNQPQH
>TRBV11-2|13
ASSLERGSGYEQY
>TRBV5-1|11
ASSQGQPGELF
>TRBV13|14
ASSLQYQGRSYEQY
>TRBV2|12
ASRATGTAPEAF
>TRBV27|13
ASSSPLRGTDTQY
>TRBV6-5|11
ASRPQGGGSYT
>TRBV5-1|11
ASGSGMNTEAF
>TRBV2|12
ASPPTGYHNEQF